The sequence of this TCR beta chain was determined in a study of shared clonotypes between healthy human individuals (dated by TCRdb to 2020 to 2022). Turning to the overall study: A few men and two women, aged 18 to 49 years, made up the cohort. For each donor, three plates each were used for CD4 naive and CD4 memory, two plates were used for CD8 naive, and one plate was used for CD8 memory. The study deeply sequenced blood TCR repertoires of several healthy adults to estimate repertoire size and the extent of clonotype sharing between individuals. Leukapheresis yielded between about 0.94 and 8.9 billion PBMCs per donor. To increase sequencing depth and limit assay-specific biases, TCR repertoire library preparation and sequencing were carried out by different laboratories using diverse techniques. Findings and caveats that apply to the study as a whole: Estimated clonotype richness was generally larger for naive than for memory subsets. Sharing across a few donors was observed for around 5% of naive CD4, over 3% of naive CD8, over 2% of memory CD4, and roughly 0.4% of memory CD8 clonotypes. Even with the large sequencing depth, rarefaction of the sorted-subset datasets indicated that sequencing was incomplete. Compared with non-shared clonotypes, clonotypes shared by all four sorted-subset donors had higher generation probabilities. Sampling was restricted to blood, and TCR repertoires in tissues likely differ from the TCR repertoires found in blood. The genetic and exposure-history diversity represented was limited by the small number of donors. Based on pairwise subsampling, the degree of clonotype sharing among donors was expected to be affected by sequencing depth.

Using the deep immunoSEQ assay, multiplex PCR amplified TCR CDR3 regions from genomic DNA. Genomic DNA extracted from each cell subset was distributed evenly over all wells of several immunoSEQ 96-well plates, and each plate served as one replicate. For sorted subsets, each replicate PCR was loaded with 200 ng genomic DNA, equivalent to some 27,000 T cell genomes. Purified libraries were quantified with a Qubit 3.0 fluorometer, sized on a Bioanalyzer 2100, and re-quantified with the KAPA Library Quantification kit. Each immunoSEQ 96-well plate was sequenced on its own single-read 150-cycle Illumina NextSeq 550 flow cell. The authors processed their data as follows. The immunoSEQ output contained only junctional sequences without quality scores, so filtering could not match that applied to full-length reads. Sequences were annotated with PyIR, a Python wrapper for IgBLAST v1.9, and V/J genes and CDR3 were assigned using IMGT germline references. Reads were removed for weak V/J assignments (E-value above 1e-6), missing CDR3, stop codons, out-of-frame junctions, or ambiguous translated residues. V3J clonotypes were defined by identical inferred V gene, J gene, and CDR3 amino acid sequence. To compute the percentage overlap between repertoires, the number of shared unique clonotypes was divided by the size of the smaller repertoire. Three approaches were used to assess repertoire richness: RTK rarefaction, the Chao1 estimator, and Recon v2.1 estimates of unobserved clonotypes. OLGA was used to compute generation probabilities for all TCRbeta clonotypes that the gDNA method yielded from a few donors. This immuneACCESS table, as held by TCRdb, lists in-frame sequences with V and J called but not all clones. Of the missing ones, under half trace to an unresolved V gene in checked studies; the others have no known cause. The V and J calls and clone size were taken over from that table, and D and trimming were inferred from the DNA. The sample table contains about 2.3 million clones; only one count was recorded for about nine tenths of them. Jointly, the top ten make up 0.3% to 0.45% of the sample.

Healthy HIV-negative adults with no recently reported acute infections or vaccinations were included as donors. Only Caucasian adults living in Nashville, Tennessee, USA were represented among the donors. CD4+ T cells were enriched by magnetic negative selection; naive cells were then positively selected on CD45RA, and the negative fraction formed the memory subset. Blood was obtained by leukapheresis, after which PBMCs were separated by Ficoll-Histopaque density gradient centrifugation and cryopreserved in liquid nitrogen vapor phase. Analytical flow cytometry was used to check the purity and quantity of each magnetically sorted T cell population. From each sorted fraction, genomic DNA was isolated and quantified by UV absorbance on a Nanodrop 2000c. A remark on this clone: The target of this receptor is not known. No much larger clone is present one base from it, and per-base qualities are unavailable.

Trimming costs V 5 bases and J 3 bases, and their ends lie 11 bases apart. The CDR3 starts with the cysteine, ends with the phenylalanine, and has 14 residues. Only the CDR3 DNA stays, 42 bases, in frame from base 1. The germline V gene encodes CDR1 SNHLY and CDR2 FYNNEI. The TCR originated in a man between 18 and 35 years old in good health. Some clones in this sample may be carry-over from other donors' samples. The sequenced material came from naive CD4+ T cells from PBMCs. The sample's cell subset or site label is to be understood as: CD45RA+ positively selected. The chain is encoded by TRBV2 joined to TRBJ2-1; the D element might be TRBD1 or TRBD2, as each aligns at 5 bases. The CDR3 amino acid sequence is: CASSSRDHYNEQFF. The DNA sequence follows: TGTGCCAGCAGTAGCCGGGACCACTACAATGAGCAGTTCTTC. Full variable domain (CDR3 extended with the reference TRBV2 and TRBJ2-1 proteins): EPEVTQTPSHQVTQMGQEVILRCVPISNHLYFYWYRQILGQKVEFLVSFYNNEISEKSEIFDDQFSVERPDGSNFTLKIRSTKLEDSAMYFCASSSRDHYNEQFFGPGTRLTVL.